This TCR beta chain was profiled in a study of cytomegalovirus exposure and HLA in healthy donors. Whole-study findings and limits: An analysis that came later showed most CMV-associated TCR beta chains appearing HLA-restricted. The study put some 160 TCR beta chains on its list as cytomegalovirus-associated. Certain sequence variants were highly shared and formed a cluster, and this cluster was likely a sequencing artifact.

Remarks on this clone: Its antigen remains unidentified.

Healthy people donating bone marrow made up the donors. The PCR was carried out with 60 Vbeta primers and 13 Jbeta primers. Assay: immunoSEQ multiplex PCR; the TCRdb copy retains only in-frame clones and omits some. This sample has 150,000 to 200,000 clones; about 82% occur once, and the top ten carry over 2%. Trimming shortened V by 1 base and J by 9 bases, and 13 bases separated the two germline ends. CDR1 and CDR2 from the germline V gene are SGHRS and YFSETQ. This CDR3 is 13 amino acids long. Source material: PBMCs. The V gene is TRBV5-1, the J gene TRBJ1-2; D gene uncertain. The receptor comes from a woman between 50 and 59 years old in good health and CMV-seronegative. CDR3 sequence (DNA): TGCGCCAGCAGCTTGAGTGGCAGTCGCCGCTACACCTTC. It specifies CASSLSGSRRYTF.